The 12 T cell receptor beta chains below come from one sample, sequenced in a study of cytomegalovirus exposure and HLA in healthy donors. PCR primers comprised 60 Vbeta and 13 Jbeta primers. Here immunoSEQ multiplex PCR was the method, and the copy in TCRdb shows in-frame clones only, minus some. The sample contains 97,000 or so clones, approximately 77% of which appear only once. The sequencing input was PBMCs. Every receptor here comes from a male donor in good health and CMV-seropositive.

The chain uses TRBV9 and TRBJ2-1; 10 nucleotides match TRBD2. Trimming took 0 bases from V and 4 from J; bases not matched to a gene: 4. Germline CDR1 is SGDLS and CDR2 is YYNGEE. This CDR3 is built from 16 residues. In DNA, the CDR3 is TGTGCCAGCAGCGTAGGCCTAGCGGGGGTATACAATGAGCAGTTCTTC. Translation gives CASSVGLAGVYNEQFF.

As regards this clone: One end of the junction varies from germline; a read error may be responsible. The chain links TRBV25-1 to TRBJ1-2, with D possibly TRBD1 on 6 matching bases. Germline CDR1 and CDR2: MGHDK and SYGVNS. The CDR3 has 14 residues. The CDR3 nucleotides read TGTGCCAGCCGTGAGGGGGGGCTCAACTATGGCTACACCTTC. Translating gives CASREGGLNYGYTF.

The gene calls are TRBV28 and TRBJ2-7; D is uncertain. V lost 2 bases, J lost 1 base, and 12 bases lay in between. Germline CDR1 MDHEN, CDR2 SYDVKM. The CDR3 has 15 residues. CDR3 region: CASSLPETGSYEQYF. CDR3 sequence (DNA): TGTGCCAGCAGTTTACCCGAGACTGGTTCCTACGAGCAGTACTTC.

CDR3 region: CASSSGQNIMDTQYF. The CDR3 region has the DNA TGTGCCAGCAGTTCGGGACAGAATATCATGGATACGCAGTATTTT. The V gene is TRBV5-4, the J gene TRBJ2-3; the match to TRBD1 covers 7 bases. CDR3 size: 15 residues. The V gene end was trimmed by 5 bases and the J gene end by 6 bases; junction bases not matched to a gene: 12. Germline V gives CDR1 SGHNT, CDR2 YYREEE (reference sequence).

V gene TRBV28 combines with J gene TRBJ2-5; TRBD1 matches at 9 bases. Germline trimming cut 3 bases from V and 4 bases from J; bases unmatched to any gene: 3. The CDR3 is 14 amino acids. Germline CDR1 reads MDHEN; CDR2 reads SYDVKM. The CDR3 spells CASSFNRGPETQYF. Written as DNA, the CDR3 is TGTGCCAGCAGTTTTAACAGGGGGCCAGAGACCCAGTACTTC.

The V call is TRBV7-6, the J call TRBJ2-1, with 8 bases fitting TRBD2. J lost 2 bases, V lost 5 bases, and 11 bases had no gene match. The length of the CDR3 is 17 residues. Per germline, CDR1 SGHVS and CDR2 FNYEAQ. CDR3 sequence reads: CASSPYVREDTYNEQFF. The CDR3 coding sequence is TGTGCCAGCAGCCCCTACGTGCGGGAGGATACCTACAATGAGCAGTTCTTC.

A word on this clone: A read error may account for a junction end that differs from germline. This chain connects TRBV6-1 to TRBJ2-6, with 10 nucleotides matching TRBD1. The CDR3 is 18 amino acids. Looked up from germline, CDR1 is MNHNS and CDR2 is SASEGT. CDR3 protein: CASSEKTGGYYGSNVLTF. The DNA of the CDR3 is TGTGCCAGCAGTGAAAAGACAGGGGGCTATTATGGGTCCAACGTCCTGACTTTC.

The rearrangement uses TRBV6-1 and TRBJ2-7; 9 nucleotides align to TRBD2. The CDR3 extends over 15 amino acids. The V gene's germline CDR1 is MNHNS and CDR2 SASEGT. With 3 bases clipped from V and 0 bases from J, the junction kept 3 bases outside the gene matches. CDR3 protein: CASSDSGSLSYEQYF. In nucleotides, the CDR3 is TGTGCCAGCAGTGATAGCGGGAGCCTCTCCTACGAGCAGTACTTC.

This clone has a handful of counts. This chain's CDR3 is CASSLALTGWTGELFF. CDR3 nucleotides: TGTGCCAGCAGCTTGGCCCTGACAGGGTGGACCGGGGAGCTGTTTTTT. V usage is TRBV7-9 and J usage is TRBJ2-2; 7 bases are a match to TRBD1. The V and J ends lost 3 bases and 5 bases, in that order; junction bases with no gene match: 9. Germline V CDR1 and CDR2: SEHNR, FQNEAQ (reference sequence). This CDR3 comprises 16 residues.

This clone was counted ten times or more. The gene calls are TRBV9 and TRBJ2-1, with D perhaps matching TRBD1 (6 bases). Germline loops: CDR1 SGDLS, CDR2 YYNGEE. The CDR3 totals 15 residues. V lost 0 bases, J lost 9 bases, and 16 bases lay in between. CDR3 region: CASSVVPGQQSEQFF. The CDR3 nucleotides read TGTGCCAGCAGCGTAGTTCCAGGACAGCAATCTGAGCAGTTCTTC.

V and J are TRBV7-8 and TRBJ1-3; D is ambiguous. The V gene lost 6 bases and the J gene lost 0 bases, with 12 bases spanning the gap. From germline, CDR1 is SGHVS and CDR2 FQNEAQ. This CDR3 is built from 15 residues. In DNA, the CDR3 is TGTGCCAGCAGAGGCACCGGGGACTCTGGAAACACCATATATTTT. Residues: CASRGTGDSGNTIYF.

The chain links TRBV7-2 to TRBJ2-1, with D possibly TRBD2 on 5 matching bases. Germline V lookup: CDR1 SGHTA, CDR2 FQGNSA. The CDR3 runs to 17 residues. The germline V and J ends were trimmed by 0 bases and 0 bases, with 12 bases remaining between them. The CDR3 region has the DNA TGTGCCAGCAGCTTAGCATTCGGGGAGAGCTCCTACAATGAGCAGTTCTTC. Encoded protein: CASSLAFGESSYNEQFF.